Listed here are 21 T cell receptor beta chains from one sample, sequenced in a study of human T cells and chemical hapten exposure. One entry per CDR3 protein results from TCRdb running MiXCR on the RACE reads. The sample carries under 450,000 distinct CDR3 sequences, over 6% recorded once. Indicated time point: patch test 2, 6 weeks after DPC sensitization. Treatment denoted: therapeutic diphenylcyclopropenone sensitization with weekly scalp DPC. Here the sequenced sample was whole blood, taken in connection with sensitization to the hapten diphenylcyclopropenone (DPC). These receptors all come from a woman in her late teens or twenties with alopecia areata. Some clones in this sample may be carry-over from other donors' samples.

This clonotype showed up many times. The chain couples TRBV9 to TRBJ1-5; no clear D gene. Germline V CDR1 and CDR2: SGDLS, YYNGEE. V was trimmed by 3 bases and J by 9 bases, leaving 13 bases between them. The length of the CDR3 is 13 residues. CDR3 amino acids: CASSASQETPQHF. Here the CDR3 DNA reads TGTGCCAGCAGCGCGAGCCAGGAAACGCCCCAGCATTTT.

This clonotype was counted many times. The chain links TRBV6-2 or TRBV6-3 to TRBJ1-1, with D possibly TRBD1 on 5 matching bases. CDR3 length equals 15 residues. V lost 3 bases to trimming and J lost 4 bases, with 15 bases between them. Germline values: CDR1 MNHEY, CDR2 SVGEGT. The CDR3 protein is CASSYFPGRGTEAFF. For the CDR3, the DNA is TGTGCCAGCAGTTATTTCCCAGGGAGAGGCACTGAAGCTTTCTTT.

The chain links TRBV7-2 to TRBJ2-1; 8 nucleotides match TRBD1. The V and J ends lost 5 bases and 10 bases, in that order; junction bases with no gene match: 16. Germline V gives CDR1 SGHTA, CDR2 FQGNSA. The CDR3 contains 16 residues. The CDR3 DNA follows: TGTGCCAGCAGCCCACAACCGGGACAGGACCTGCAAGAGCAGTTCTTC. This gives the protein CASSPQPGQDLQEQFF.

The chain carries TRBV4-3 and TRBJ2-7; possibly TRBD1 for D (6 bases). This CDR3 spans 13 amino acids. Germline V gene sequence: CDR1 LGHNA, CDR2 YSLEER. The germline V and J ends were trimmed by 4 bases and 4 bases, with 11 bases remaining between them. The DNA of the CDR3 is TGCGCCAGCAGCCCGGGACACCTATACGAGCAGTACTTC. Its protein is CASSPGHLYEQYF.

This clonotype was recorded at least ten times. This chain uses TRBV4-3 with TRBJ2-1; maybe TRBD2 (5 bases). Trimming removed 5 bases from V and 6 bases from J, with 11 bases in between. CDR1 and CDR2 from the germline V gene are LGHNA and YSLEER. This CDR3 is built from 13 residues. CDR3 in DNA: TGCGCCAGCAGCGAGGGCCTCGGCAATGAGCAGTTCTTC. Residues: CASSEGLGNEQFF.

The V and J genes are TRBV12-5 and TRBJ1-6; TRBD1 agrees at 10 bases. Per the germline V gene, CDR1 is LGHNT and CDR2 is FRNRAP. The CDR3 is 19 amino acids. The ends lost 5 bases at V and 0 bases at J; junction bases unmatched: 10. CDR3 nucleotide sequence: TGTGCTAGTGGTCTCCCCGGGACAGGGGACTTCTCCTATAATTCACCCCTCCACTTT. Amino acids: CASGLPGTGDFSYNSPLHF. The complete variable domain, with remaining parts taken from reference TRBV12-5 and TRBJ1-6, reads DARVTQTPRHKVTEMGQEVTMRCQPILGHNTVFWYRQTMMQGLELLAYFRNRAPLDDSGMPKDRFSAEMPDATLATLKIQPSEPRDSAVYFCASGLPGTGDFSYNSPLHFGNGTRLTVT.

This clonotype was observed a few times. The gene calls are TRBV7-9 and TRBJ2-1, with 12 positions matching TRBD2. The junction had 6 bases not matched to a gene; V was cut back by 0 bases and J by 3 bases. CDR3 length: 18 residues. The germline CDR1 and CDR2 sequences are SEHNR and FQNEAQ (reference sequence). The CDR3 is CASSLARASGGGYNEQFF. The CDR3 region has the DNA TGTGCCAGCAGCTTAGCGCGGGCTAGCGGGGGGGGCTACAATGAGCAGTTCTTC.

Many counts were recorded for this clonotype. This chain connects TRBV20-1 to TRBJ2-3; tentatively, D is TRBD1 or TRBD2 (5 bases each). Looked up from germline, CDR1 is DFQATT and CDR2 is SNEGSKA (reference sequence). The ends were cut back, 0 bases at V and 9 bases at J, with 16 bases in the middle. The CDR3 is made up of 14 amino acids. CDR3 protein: CSAREQVTRVTQYF. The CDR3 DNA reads TGCAGTGCTAGAGAACAGGTTACTAGAGTAACGCAGTATTTT.

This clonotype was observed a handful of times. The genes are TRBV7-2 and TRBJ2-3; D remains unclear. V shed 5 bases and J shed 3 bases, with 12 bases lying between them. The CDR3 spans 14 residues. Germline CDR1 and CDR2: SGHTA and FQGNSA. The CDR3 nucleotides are TGTGCCAGCAGCCCGCCTGTCAATACAGATACGCAGTATTTT. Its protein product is CASSPPVNTDTQYF.

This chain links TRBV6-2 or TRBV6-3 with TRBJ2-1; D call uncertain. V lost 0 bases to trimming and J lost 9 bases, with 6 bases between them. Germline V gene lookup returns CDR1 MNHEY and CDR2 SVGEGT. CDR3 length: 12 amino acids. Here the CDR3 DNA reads TGTGCCAGCAGTTACTCGAGAGGTGAGCAGTTCTTC. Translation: CASSYSRGEQFF.

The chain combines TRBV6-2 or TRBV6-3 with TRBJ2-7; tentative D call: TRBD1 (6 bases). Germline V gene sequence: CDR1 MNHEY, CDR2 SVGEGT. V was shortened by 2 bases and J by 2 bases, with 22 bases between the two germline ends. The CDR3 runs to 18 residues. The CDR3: CASSYNAFNNRVAYEQYF. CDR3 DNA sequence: TGTGCCAGCAGTTACAACGCCTTTAACAACAGGGTGGCCTACGAGCAGTACTTC.

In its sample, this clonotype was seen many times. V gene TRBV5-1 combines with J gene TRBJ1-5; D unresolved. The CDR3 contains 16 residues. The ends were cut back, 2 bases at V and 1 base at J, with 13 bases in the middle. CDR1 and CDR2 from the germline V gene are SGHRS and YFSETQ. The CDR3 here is CASSLYGGISNQPQHF. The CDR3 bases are TGCGCCAGCAGCTTATACGGAGGGATAAGCAATCAGCCCCAGCATTTT. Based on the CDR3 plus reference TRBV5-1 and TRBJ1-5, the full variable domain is KAGVTQTPRYLIKTRGQQVTLSCSPISGHRSVSWYQQTPGQGLQFLFEYFSETQRNKGNFPGRFSGRQFSNSRSEMNVSTLELGDSALYLCASSLYGGISNQPQHFGDGTRLSIL.

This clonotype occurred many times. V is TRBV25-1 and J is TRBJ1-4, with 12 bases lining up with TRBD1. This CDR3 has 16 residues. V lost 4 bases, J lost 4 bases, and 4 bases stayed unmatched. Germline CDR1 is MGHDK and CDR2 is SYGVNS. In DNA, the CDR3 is TGTGCCAGCAGTGCGGGACAGGGGGCAAGTAATGAAAAACTGTTTTTT. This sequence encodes CASSAGQGASNEKLFF. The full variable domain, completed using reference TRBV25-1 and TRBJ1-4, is EADIYQTPRYLVIGTGKKITLECSQTMGHDKMYWYQQDPGMELHLIHYSYGVNSTEKGDLSSESTVSRIRTEHFPLTLESARPSHTSQYLCASSAGQGASNEKLFFGSGTQLSVL.

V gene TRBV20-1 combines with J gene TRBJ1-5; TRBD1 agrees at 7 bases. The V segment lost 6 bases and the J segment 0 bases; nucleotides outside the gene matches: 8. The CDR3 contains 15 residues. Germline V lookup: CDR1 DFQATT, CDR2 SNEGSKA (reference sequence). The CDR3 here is CSATGTAYSNQPQHF. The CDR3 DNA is TGCAGTGCAACCGGGACAGCATATAGCAATCAGCCCCAGCATTTT.

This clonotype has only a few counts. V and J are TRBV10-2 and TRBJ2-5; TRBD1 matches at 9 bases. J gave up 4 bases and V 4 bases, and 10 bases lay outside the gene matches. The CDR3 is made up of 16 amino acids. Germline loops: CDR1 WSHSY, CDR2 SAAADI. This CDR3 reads CASSGTGVEVGETQYF. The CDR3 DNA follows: TGCGCCAGCAGTGGGACAGGGGTTGAGGTAGGAGAGACCCAGTACTTC.

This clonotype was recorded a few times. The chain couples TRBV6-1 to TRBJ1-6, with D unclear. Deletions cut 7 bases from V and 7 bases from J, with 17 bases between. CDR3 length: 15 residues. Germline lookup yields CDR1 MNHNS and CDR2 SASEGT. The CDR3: CASTVNRVQNSPLHF. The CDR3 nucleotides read TGTGCCAGCACAGTAAACAGAGTCCAAAATTCACCCCTCCACTTT.

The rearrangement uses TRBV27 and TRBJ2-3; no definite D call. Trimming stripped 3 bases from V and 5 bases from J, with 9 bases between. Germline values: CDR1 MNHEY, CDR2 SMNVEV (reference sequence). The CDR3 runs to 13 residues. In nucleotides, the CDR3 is TGTGCCAGCAGTTTCCTCCCGGGAGATACGCAGTATTTT. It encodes CASSFLPGDTQYF.

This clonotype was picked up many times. The CDR3 protein is CASSHLVNQPQHF. The CDR3, as DNA: TGTGCCAGCAGCCACCTGGTAAATCAGCCCCAGCATTTT. The genes are TRBV3-1 and TRBJ1-5; no reliable D call. The V end was cut by 3 bases, the J end by 4 bases, with 7 bases between. The CDR3 is made up of 13 amino acids. The germline V gene has CDR1 LGHDT and CDR2 YNNKEL (reference sequence).

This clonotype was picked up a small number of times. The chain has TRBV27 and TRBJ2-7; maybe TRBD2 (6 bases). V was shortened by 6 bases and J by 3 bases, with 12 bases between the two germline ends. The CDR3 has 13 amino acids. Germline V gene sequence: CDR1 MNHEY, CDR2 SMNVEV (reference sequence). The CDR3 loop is CASSGSGRYEQYF. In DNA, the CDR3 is TGTGCCAGCAGCGGGAGTGGGCGCTACGAGCAGTACTTC.

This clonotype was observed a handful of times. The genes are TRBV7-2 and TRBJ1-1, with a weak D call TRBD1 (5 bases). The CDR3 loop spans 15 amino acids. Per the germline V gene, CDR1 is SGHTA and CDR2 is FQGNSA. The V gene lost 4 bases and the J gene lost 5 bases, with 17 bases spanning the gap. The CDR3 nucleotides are TGTGCCAGCAGCTCTCATCAGGGCGGGAGGACTGAAGCTTTCTTT. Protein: CASSSHQGGRTEAFF.

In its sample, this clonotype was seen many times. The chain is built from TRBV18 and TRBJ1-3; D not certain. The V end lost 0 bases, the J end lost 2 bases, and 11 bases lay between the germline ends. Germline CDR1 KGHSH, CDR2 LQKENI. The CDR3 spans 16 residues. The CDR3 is CASSPPSAGTGNTIYF. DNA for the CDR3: TGTGCCAGCTCACCACCCTCAGCCGGTACTGGAAACACCATATATTTT.